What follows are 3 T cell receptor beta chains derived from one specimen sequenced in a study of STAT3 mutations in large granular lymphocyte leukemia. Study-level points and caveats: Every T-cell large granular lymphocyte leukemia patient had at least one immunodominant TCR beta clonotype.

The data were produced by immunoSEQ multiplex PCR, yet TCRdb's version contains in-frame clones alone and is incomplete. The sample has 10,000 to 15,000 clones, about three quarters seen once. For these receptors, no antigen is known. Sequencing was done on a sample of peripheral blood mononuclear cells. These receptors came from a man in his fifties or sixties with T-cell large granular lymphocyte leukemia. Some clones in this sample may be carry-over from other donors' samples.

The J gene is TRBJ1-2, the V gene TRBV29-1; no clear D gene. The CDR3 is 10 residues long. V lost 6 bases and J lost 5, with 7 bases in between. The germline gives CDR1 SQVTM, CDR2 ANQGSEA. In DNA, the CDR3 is TGCAGCGTCGAACAGTATGGCTACACCTTC. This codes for CSVEQYGYTF.

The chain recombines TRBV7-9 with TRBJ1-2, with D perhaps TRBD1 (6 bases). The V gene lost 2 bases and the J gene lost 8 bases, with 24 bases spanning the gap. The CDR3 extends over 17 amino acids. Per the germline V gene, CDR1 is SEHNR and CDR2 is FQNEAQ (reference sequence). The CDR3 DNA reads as TGTGCCAGCAGCTTATATGGTACAGGGCCCGGGGCCGGCGGCTACACCTTC. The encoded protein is CASSLYGTGPGAGGYTF.

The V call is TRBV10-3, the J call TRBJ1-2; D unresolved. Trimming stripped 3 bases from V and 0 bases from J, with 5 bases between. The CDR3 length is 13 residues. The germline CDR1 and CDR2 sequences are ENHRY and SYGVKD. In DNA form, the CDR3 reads TGTGCCATCAGTGAAGAGGCTAACTATGGCTACACCTTC. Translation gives CAISEEANYGYTF.